Listed below are T cell receptor beta chains from one sample, sequenced in a study of T cell responses to AZD1222 COVID-19 vaccine. TCRdb's copy holds only in-frame clones and misses some; the assay was immunoSEQ multiplex PCR. The table records fewer than 300,000 clones, more than 85% of them present only once. The starting material was peripheral blood, obtained on day 0 of AZD1222 vaccination. The source is an adult in good health. Both conserved end residues are part of each CDR3. D genes are given only for firm matches. Clone size, where shown, is once, few, many, or a class for clones that have expanded.

d_call j_call clone_size v_call cdr3_aa cdr3_nt
- TRBJ1-2 - TRBV5-5 CASSLVGGANYGYTF TGTGCCAGCAGCTTGGTTGGGGGGGCTAACTATGGCTACACCTTC
- TRBJ1-6 - TRBV10-3 CAISESPGRSNSPLHF TGTGCCATCAGTGAGTCGCCAGGGAGAAGTAATTCACCCCTCCACTTT
- TRBJ2-7 - TRBV28 CASSALLPPGEQYF TGTGCCAGCAGCGCCCTGCTCCCTCCGGGCGAGCAGTACTTC
- TRBJ2-7 - TRBV4-3 CASSQDHRGTGEQYF TGCGCCAGCAGCCAAGACCATAGGGGAACGGGGGAGCAGTACTTC
TRBD2 TRBJ2-7 - TRBV4-2 CASSQDALFSSGSYEQYF TGTGCCAGCAGCCAAGATGCGTTATTTAGTAGCGGGAGTTACGAGCAGTACTTC
TRBD2 TRBJ2-2 - TRBV7-9 CASSPGLAGWDTGELFF TGTGCCAGCAGCCCGGGACTAGCGGGATGGGATACCGGGGAGCTGTTTTTT
- TRBJ1-4 - TRBV27 CASSFRPGATNEKLFF TGTGCCAGCAGTTTTCGGCCAGGAGCAACTAATGAAAAACTGTTTTTT
- TRBJ1-1 - TRBV25-1 CASSGSAPLRTEAFF TGTGCCAGCAGTGGATCGGCACCTCTTAGGACTGAAGCTTTCTTT
- TRBJ2-7 once TRBV4-1 CASSQLGYEQYF TGCGCCAGCAGCCAACTGGGATACGAGCAGTACTTC
- TRBJ1-5 - TRBV28 CASQQGNQPQHF TGTGCCAGCCAACAGGGAAACCAGCCCCAGCATTTT
- TRBJ2-7 - TRBV2 CASEIAVGYEQYF TGTGCCAGCGAAATAGCGGTAGGCTACGAGCAGTACTTC
- TRBJ2-7 - TRBV12-3/TRBV12-4 CASRSGFYEQYF TGTGCCAGCCGCTCAGGGTTCTACGAGCAGTACTTC
TRBD2 TRBJ2-7 - TRBV30 CAWSVILAGNEQYF TGTGCCTGGAGTGTAATACTAGCGGGAAACGAGCAGTACTTC
- TRBJ1-1 once TRBV11-2 CASSPKAFF TGTGCCAGCAGCCCGAAAGCTTTCTTT
- TRBJ1-1 - TRBV29-1 CSVPGTPEAFF TGCAGCGTGCCCGGGACACCCGAAGCTTTCTTT
- TRBJ1-1 - TRBV28 CASSLLQGIEAFF TGTGCCAGCAGTTTGTTACAGGGTATTGAAGCTTTCTTT
TRBD2 TRBJ2-1 - TRBV5-1 CASSHGLAGIYNEQFF TGCGCCAGCAGCCACGGACTAGCGGGGATTTACAATGAGCAGTTCTTC
TRBD1 TRBJ1-1 - TRBV28 CASSTGTDPYTEAFF TGTGCCAGCAGTACAGGGACAGACCCCTACACTGAAGCTTTCTTT
- TRBJ1-6 - TRBV11-2 CASSLTPGSNSPLHF TGTGCCAGCAGCTTAACACCCGGCAGTAATTCACCCCTCCACTTT
- TRBJ1-4 - TRBV5-4 CASSLAHSTNEKLFF TGTGCCAGCAGTTTGGCCCACTCAACTAATGAAAAACTGTTTTTT
TRBD2 TRBJ2-2 - TRBV5-1 CASALGTSGSTGELFF TGCGCCAGCGCCCTCGGGACTAGCGGGAGTACCGGGGAGCTGTTTTTT
- TRBJ1-1 - TRBV19 CASSKGQSRTEAFF TGTGCCAGTAGTAAGGGTCAGTCGAGGACTGAAGCTTTCTTT
- TRBJ2-6 once TRBV5-6 CASSRFVSGANVLTF TGTGCCAGCAGTCGTTTTGTCTCTGGGGCCAACGTCCTGACTTTC
- TRBJ1-2 - TRBV2 CASSGMETGGYTF TGTGCCAGCAGCGGGATGGAAACAGGGGGCTACACCTTC
- TRBJ1-6 - TRBV6-2/TRBV6-3 CASSRVSLVNSPLHF TGTGCCAGCAGTCGGGTCAGCCTTGTTAATTCACCCCTCCACTTT
- TRBJ2-5 - TRBV28 CASSWGPETQYF TGTGCCAGCAGTTGGGGGCCGGAGACCCAGTACTTC
- TRBJ1-3 - TRBV9 CASSVGVRDSGNTIYF TGTGCCAGCAGCGTAGGGGTGAGGGACTCTGGAAACACCATATATTTT
- TRBJ1-6 - TRBV9 CASSATLDSSLGSPLHF TGTGCCAGCAGCGCCACACTCGACAGTTCCCTCGGTTCACCCCTCCACTTT
TRBD2 TRBJ2-5 - TRBV5-1 CASSLVPEGGETQYF TGCGCCAGCAGCTTGGTTCCGGAGGGAGGGGAGACCCAGTACTTC
- TRBJ1-5 - TRBV4-1 CASSLAGYQPQHF TGCGCCAGCAGCCTTGCGGGGTATCAGCCCCAGCATTTT
TRBD1 TRBJ1-2 - TRBV9 CASSVDLGNRGLNYGYTF TGTGCCAGCAGCGTAGACTTAGGAAACAGGGGACTTAACTATGGCTACACCTTC
- TRBJ1-5 - TRBV2 CASSSTGLRSQPQHF TGTGCCAGCAGCTCTACAGGGTTGCGGAGTCAGCCCCAGCATTTT
- TRBJ2-7 - TRBV4-2 CASSQDEFGGYEQYF TGTGCCAGCAGCCAAGATGAATTCGGCGGGTACGAGCAGTACTTC
- TRBJ2-7 - TRBV7-8 CASSLGGGNEQYF TGTGCCAGCAGCTTGGGAGGGGGCAACGAGCAGTACTTC
- TRBJ1-2 once TRBV15 CATSRGITGHLYGYTF TGTGCCACCAGCAGAGGTATCACAGGGCATCTCTATGGCTACACCTTC
- TRBJ1-1 - TRBV4-1 CASSQTGHPNTEAFF TGCGCCAGCAGCCAAACGGGACACCCGAACACTGAAGCTTTCTTT